This paragraph reports one T cell receptor beta chain. This sample was taken from a study of blood T cell repertoires in COVID-19. Study-level information: Sites across the United States, Italy and Spain contributed samples from acute and convalescent COVID-19. Sources were T cells, B-cell-depleted T cells, or PBMCs; the material itself was cDNA or gDNA.

CDR3 length: 18 residues. Germline CDR1 and CDR2: SGHRS and YFSETQ. V shed 4 bases, J shed 1 base, and the junction held 5 bases outside the gene matches. Per the authors' pipeline: Reference gene primers were amplified, and this amplification served to estimate nucleated cell counts. Sequencing was performed with immunoSEQ multiplex PCR; in TCRdb, only in-frame clones are kept and a portion is missing. V and J calls and clone size are those listed in that table; D and trimming were worked out from the DNA. The repertoire holds around 300,000 clones, with 85% as singletons. The origin of this receptor is a human donor in a cohort sampled during active COVID-19. Material: peripheral blood. This chain connects TRBV5-1 to TRBJ2-6; 13 bases line up with TRBD2. This CDR3 reads CASSELAGGNSGANVLTF. In nucleotides, the CDR3 is TGCGCCAGCAGCGAACTAGCGGGAGGGAATTCTGGGGCCAACGTCCTGACTTTC.